This TCR beta chain comes out of a study of OX40 agonist ivuxolimab in advanced cancers. Study overall: At 0.01 to 10 mg/kg, ivuxolimab was administered intravenously to patients every 2 weeks. From roughly 20 to 79 years was the age range, with a mean of approximately 58 years, and over 80% were male.

CDR1 LGHNA and CDR2 YSLEER come from the germline V gene. There are 16 residues in the CDR3. Repertoires were generated with immunoSEQ multiplex PCR, while TCRdb's copy carries only in-frame clones and drops some. This sample has nearly 25,000 clones, with 78% found just once. Regarding this clone: The antigen is not known.

Findings and caveats of the study: There were, on average, more expanded clones in CD8+ T cells than in CD4+.

The source material was CD4+ or CD8+ T cells sorted from blood, sampled in a trial of the OX40 agonist ivuxolimab. The genes are TRBV4-3 and TRBJ2-5, with a tentative D call TRBD1 (6 bases). The end of the DNA aligns better with TRBJ2-7, so the J call may be wrong. The receptor was derived from an adult with an advanced solid tumor such as melanoma, head and neck, liver or kidney cancer. The CDR3 reads CASSQDWGQAAYEQYF. The CDR3 DNA reads as TGCGCCAGCAGCCAAGATTGGGGGCAGGCCGCCTACGAGCAGTACTTC.